This T cell receptor beta chain originates from a study of blood T cell repertoires in COVID-19. Study overall: Researchers got acute and convalescent COVID-19 samples from the United States, Italy and Spain.

Sequencing was performed with immunoSEQ multiplex PCR; in TCRdb, only in-frame clones are kept and a portion is missing. The sample carries over 350,000 clones, approximately 91% recorded once. The V gene's germline CDR1 is SGHVS and CDR2 FQNEAQ. There are 18 residues in the CDR3. V was cut by 5 bases and J by 0 bases, with 20 bases left in between. This receptor was obtained from a woman aged 40 to 49 who had been exposed to COVID-19. The specimen was PBMCs or T cells enriched from blood (not recorded which). The genes are TRBV7-8 and TRBJ1-3; a weak D match, TRBD1 (5 bases). The CDR3 loop is CASSHLRRGLTSGNTIYF. CDR3 DNA sequence: TGTGCCAGCAGCCACCTGCGGAGGGGCCTTACCTCTGGAAACACCATATATTTT.